This TCR beta chain is drawn from a study of cytomegalovirus exposure and HLA in healthy donors. Study-wide findings and caveats: Three CMV-associated chains proved CMV antigen-specific in vitro.

This clone has more than one count but fewer than ten. Antigen specificity is unknown. Both 60 Vbeta primers and 13 Jbeta primers went into the PCR. Produced via immunoSEQ multiplex PCR; TCRdb's table is partial and in-frame only. This sample carries more than 150,000 clones, approximately 84% of them seen once, and the ten largest clones take about 6%. In germline, CDR1 is SNHLY, CDR2 FYNNEI. The CDR3 loop spans 17 amino acids. The ends lost 5 bases at V and 1 base at J; junction bases unmatched: 8. The chain couples TRBV2 to TRBJ1-1, with TRBD1 identical over 12 bases. The sequenced material came from PBMCs. The receptor comes from a young woman in good health and CMV-seropositive. The CDR3 sequence is CASSKEGTGGANTEAFF. CDR3 DNA: TGTGCCAGCAGTAAGGAAGGGACAGGGGGCGCGAACACTGAAGCTTTCTTT. The complete variable domain, with remaining parts taken from reference TRBV2 and TRBJ1-1, reads EPEVTQTPSHQVTQMGQEVILRCVPISNHLYFYWYRQILGQKVEFLVSFYNNEISEKSEIFDDQFSVERPDGSNFTLKIRSTKLEDSAMYFCASSKEGTGGANTEAFFGQGTRLTVV.